The sequence of this T cell receptor beta chain was determined in a study of T cell changes during pregnancy in multiple sclerosis. Libraries were prepared by immunoSEQ multiplex PCR; TCRdb keeps only in-frame clonotypes and omits some of them. The repertoire holds tens of thousands of clones, with 93% as singletons. Between the trimmed V and J ends, which lost 1 base and 8 bases, there was a span of 8 bases. Per the germline V gene, CDR1 is MGHRA and CDR2 is YSYEKL. The CDR3 is 13 amino acids. The rearrangement uses TRBV4-1 and TRBJ1-4, with D maybe TRBD1 (6 bases). The sequence derives from a female donor with multiple sclerosis, enrolled in a pregnancy study. The sample here was CD8+ T cells from peripheral blood mononuclear cells, taken in the second trimester of pregnancy. The CDR3 DNA reads as TGCGCCAGCAGCCAAGCGGGGGGCGAAAAACTGTTTTTT. Protein product: CASSQAGGEKLFF.